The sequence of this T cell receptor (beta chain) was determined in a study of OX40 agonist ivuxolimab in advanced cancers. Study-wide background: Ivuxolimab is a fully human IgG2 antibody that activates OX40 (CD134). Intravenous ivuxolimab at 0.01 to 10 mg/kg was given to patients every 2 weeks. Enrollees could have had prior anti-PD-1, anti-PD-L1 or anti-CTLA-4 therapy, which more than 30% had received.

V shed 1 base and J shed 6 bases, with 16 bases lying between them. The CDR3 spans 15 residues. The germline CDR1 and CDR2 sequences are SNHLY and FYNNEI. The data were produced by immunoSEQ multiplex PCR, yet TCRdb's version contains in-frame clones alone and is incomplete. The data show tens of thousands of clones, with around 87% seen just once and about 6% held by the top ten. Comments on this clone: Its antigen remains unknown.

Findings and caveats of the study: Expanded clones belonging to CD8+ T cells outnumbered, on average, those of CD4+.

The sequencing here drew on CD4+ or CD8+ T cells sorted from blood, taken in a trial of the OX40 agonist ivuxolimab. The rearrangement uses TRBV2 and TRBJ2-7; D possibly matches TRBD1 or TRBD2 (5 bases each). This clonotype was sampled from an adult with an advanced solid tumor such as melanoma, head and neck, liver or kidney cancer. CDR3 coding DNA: TGTGCCAGCAGTGAAGTGGCCAGGGCGGGCTCCGAGCAGTACTTC. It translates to CASSEVARAGSEQYF.